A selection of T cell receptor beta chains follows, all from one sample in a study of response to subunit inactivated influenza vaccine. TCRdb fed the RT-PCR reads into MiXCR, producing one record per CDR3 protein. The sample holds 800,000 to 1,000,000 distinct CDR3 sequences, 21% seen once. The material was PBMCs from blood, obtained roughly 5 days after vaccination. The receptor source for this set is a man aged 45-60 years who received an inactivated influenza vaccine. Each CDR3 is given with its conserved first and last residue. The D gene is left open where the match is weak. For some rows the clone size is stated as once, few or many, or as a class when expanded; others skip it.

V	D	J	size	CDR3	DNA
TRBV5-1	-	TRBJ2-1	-	CASNSGRWAGLNEQFF	TGCGCCAGCAATTCCGGCCGCTGGGCGGGATTAAATGAGCAGTTCTTC
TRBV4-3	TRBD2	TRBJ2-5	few	CASSQDLAGVLETQYF	TGCGCCAGCAGCCAAGATCTAGCGGGAGTTTTGGAGACCCAGTACTTC
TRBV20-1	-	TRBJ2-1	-	CSASGRSSYNEQFF	TGCAGTGCGAGTGGTCGTAGCTCCTACAATGAGCAGTTCTTC
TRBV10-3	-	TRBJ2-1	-	CAISEATGFNEQFF	TGTGCCATCAGTGAGGCGACAGGTTTCAATGAGCAGTTCTTC
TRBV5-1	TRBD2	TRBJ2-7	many	CASSSGLAGGPKTYEQYF	TGCGCCAGCAGCTCGGGACTAGCGGGAGGGCCAAAAACCTACGAGCAGTACTTC
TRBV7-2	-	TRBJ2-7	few	CASSLVWTPAYEQYF	TGTGCCAGCAGCTTGGTTTGGACCCCGGCCTACGAGCAGTACTTC
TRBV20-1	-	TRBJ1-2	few	CSAPRPANYGYTF	TGCAGTGCCCCCAGGCCAGCTAACTATGGCTACACCTTC
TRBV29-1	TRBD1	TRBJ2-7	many	CSVADRGERQYF	TGCAGCGTTGCCGACAGGGGTGAGCGGCAGTACTTC
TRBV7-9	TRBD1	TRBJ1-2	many	CASSSNRDRVDYGYTF	TGTGCCAGCAGCTCGAACCGGGACAGGGTCGACTATGGCTACACCTTC
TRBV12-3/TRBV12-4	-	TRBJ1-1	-	CASRLPGAMNTEAFF	TGTGCCAGCAGACTCCCAGGAGCTATGAACACTGAAGCTTTCTTT
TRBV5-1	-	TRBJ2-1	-	CASSLAMVAGSSYNEQFF	TGCGCCAGCAGCTTGGCCATGGTTGCGGGGAGCTCCTACAATGAGCAGTTCTTC
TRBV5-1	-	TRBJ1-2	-	CASSLEASGYGYTF	TGCGCCAGCAGCTTAGAGGCCAGTGGGTATGGCTACACCTTC
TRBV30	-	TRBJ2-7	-	CASEYGGGEQYF	TGTGCCTCCGAATATGGGGGAGGCGAGCAGTACTTC
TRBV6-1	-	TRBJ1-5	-	CASSETGARQPQHF	TGTGCCAGCAGTGAGACAGGTGCCCGGCAGCCCCAGCATTTT
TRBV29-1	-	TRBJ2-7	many	CSVEDVGGQSPYEQYF	TGCAGCGTTGAAGATGTCGGGGGGCAATCCCCCTACGAGCAGTACTTC
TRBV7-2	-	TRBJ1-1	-	CASSSLGPLGAFF	TGTGCCAGCAGCTCATTGGGGCCCTTGGGAGCTTTCTTT
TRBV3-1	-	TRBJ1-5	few	CASSQDRVRQPQHF	TGTGCCAGCAGCCAAGACAGGGTAAGGCAGCCCCAGCATTTT
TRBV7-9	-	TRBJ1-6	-	CASSVPGLGSPLHF	TGTGCCAGCAGCGTCCCGGGTCTTGGTTCACCCCTCCACTTT
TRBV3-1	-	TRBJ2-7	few	CASSQGLVWYEQYF	TGTGCCAGCAGCCAAGGACTAGTTTGGTACGAGCAGTACTTC
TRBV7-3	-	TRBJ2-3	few	CASSPTSFADTQYF	TGTGCCAGCAGCCCCACTTCTTTTGCAGATACGCAGTATTTT
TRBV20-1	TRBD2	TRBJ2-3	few	CSASGAGGNTDTQYF	TGCAGTGCTAGTGGAGCGGGGGGCAACACAGATACGCAGTATTTT
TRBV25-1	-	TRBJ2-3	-	CASSDPSGPLTDTQYF	TGTGCCAGCAGTGACCCTTCGGGACCACTCACAGATACGCAGTATTTT
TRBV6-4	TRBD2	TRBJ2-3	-	CASSDSLVAGGPSDTQYF	TGTGCCAGCAGTGACTCCCTCGTTGCGGGAGGGCCGTCAGATACGCAGTATTTT
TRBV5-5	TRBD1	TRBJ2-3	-	CASSLLGTGTDTQYF	TGTGCCAGCAGCTTGCTTGGGACAGGCACAGATACGCAGTATTTT
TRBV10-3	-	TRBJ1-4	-	CAMARATNEKLFF	TGTGCCATGGCCCGAGCAACTAATGAAAAACTGTTTTTT
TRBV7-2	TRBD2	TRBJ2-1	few	CASSFLDGRGNEQFF	TGTGCCAGCAGCTTTCTCGACGGGAGGGGTAATGAGCAGTTCTTC
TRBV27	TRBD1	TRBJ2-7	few	CASSPLPGQGAFYEQYF	TGTGCCAGCAGTCCCCTACCGGGACAGGGGGCCTTCTACGAGCAGTACTTC
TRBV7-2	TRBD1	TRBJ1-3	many	CASSRQGYSGNTIYF	TGTGCCAGCAGCCGACAGGGATACTCTGGAAACACCATATATTTT